The clone carrying this T cell receptor beta chain was observed a handful of times. CDR3 length: 14 amino acids. Germline trimming cut 3 bases from V and 5 bases from J; bases unmatched to any gene: 7. Looked up from germline, CDR1 is MNHNS and CDR2 is SASEGT. This sample is drawn from a study of shared clonotypes between healthy human individuals. Libraries were prepared by immunoSEQ multiplex PCR; TCRdb keeps only in-frame clonotypes and omits some of them. In the table there are around 320,000 clones, roughly 87% of which are singletons. Input material: memory CD8+ T cells sorted from blood. Subset: CD45RO+ cells pooled with CCR7-negative TemRA cells. This TCR was recovered from a man younger than 35 in good health. This chain connects TRBV6-1 to TRBJ2-7, with TRBD2 matching 7 bases. DNA of the CDR3: TGTGCCAGCAGTGAGCTAAGGCGGGAGAACGAGCAGTACTTC. Protein sequence: CASSELRRENEQYF.